This T cell receptor beta chain was obtained from a study of cytomegalovirus exposure and HLA in healthy donors. Findings and caveats of the study: Using the classifier, cytomegalovirus status was reportedly diagnosed with high specificity and sensitivity. In vitro testing confirmed a few CMV-associated chains as specific for CMV antigens. In a later analysis, DRB1 alleles had the most associated TCRs; HLA-C alleles the fewest.

PCR used 60 Vbeta primers and 13 Jbeta primers. Method: immunoSEQ multiplex PCR; TCRdb's copy keeps in-frame clones and lacks some. The data contain around 170,000 clones, almost 80% of them singletons. Remarks on this clone: Its antigen is undetermined.

The CDR3 runs 13 residues. CDR1 MDHEN and CDR2 SYDVKM come from the germline V gene. The V gene lost 6 bases and the J gene lost 6 bases, with 12 bases spanning the gap. This chain uses TRBV28 with TRBJ1-5, with a weak D call TRBD1 (6 bases). The sample comprised PBMCs. The sequence derives from a male donor in good health and CMV-seronegative. The CDR3 sequence is CASRGHGGQPQHF. The CDR3 DNA follows: TGTGCCAGCAGGGGACACGGAGGTCAGCCCCAGCATTTT.